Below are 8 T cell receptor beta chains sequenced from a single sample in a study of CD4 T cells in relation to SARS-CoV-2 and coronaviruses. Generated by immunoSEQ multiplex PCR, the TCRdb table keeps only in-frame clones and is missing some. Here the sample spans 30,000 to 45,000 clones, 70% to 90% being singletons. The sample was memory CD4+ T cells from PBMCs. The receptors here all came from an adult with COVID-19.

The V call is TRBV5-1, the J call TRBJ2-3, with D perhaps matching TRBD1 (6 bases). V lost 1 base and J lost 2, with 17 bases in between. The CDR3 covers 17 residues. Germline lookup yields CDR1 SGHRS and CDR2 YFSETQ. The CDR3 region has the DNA TGCGCCAGCAGCTTGCGGGTGGCAGGGGCCATCACAGATACGCAGTATTTT. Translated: CASSLRVAGAITDTQYF. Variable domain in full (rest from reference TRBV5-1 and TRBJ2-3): KAGVTQTPRYLIKTRGQQVTLSCSPISGHRSVSWYQQTPGQGLQFLFEYFSETQRNKGNFPGRFSGRQFSNSRSEMNVSTLELGDSALYLCASSLRVAGAITDTQYFGPGTRLTVL.

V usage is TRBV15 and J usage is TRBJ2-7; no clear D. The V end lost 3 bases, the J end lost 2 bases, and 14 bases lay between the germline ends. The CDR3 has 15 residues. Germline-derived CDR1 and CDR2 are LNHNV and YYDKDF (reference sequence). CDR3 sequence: CATSRGGFETYEQYF. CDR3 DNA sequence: TGTGCCACCAGCAGGGGCGGCTTCGAGACCTACGAGCAGTACTTC. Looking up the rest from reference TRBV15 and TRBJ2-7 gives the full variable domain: DAMVIQNPRYQVTQFGKPVTLSCSQTLNHNVMYWYQQKSSQAPKLLFHYYDKDFNNEADTPDNFQSRRPNTSFCFLDIRSPGLGDTAMYLCATSRGGFETYEQYFGPGTRLTVT.

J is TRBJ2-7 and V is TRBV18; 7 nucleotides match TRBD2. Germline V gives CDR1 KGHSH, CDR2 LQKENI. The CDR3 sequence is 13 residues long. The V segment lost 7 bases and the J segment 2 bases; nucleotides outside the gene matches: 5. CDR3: CASWGGTAYEQYF. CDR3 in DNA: TGTGCCAGCTGGGGGGGAACCGCCTACGAGCAGTACTTC.

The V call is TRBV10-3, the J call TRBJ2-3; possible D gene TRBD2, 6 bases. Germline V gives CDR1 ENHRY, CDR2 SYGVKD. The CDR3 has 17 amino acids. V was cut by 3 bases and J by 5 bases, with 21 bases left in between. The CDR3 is CAISDIAAGNKGDTQYF. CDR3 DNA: TGTGCCATCAGTGATATAGCGGCGGGGAATAAAGGAGATACGCAGTATTTT.

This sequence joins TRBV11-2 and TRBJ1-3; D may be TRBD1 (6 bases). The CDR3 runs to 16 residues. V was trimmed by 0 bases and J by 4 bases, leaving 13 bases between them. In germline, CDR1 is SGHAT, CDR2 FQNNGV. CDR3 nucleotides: TGTGCCAGCAGCTTAGACCCGGGGGCGAGGGGAAACACCATATATTTT. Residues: CASSLDPGARGNTIYF.

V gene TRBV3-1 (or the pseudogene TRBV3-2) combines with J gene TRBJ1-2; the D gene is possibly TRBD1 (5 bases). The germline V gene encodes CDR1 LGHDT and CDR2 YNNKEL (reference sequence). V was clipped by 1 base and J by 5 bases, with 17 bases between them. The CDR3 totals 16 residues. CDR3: CASSQGQNTGGYGYTF. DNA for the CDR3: TGTGCCAGCAGCCAAGGACAGAATACAGGAGGTTATGGCTACACCTTC.

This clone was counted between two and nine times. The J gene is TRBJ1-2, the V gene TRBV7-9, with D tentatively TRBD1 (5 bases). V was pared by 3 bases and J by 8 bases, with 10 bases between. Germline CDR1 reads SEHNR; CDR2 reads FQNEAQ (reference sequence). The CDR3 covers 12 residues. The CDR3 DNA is TGTGCCAGCAGCTTCAACCGGGACGGCTACACCTTC. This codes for CASSFNRDGYTF.

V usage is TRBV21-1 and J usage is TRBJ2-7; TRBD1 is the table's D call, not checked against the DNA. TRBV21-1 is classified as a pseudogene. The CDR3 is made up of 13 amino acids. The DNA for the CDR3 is TGTGCCAGCAGCAAGGACAGGGGGCACGAGCAGTACTTC. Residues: CASSKDRGHEQYF.